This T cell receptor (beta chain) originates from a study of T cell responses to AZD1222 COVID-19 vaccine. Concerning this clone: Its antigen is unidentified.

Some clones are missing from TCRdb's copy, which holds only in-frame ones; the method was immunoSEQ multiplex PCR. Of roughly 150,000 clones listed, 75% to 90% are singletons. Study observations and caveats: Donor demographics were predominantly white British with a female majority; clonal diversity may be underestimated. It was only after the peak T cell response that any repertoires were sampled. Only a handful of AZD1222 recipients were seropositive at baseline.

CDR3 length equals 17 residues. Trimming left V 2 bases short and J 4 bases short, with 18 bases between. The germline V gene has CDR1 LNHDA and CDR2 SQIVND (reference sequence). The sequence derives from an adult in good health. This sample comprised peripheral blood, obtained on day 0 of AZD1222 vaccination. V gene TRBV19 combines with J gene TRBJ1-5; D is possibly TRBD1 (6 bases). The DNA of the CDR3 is TGTGCCAGTAGTATAAGTAACAGGGTGAAAGGGAATCAGCCCCAGCATTTT. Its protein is CASSISNRVKGNQPQHF.